Here is one T cell receptor (beta chain) with its context. The data derive from a study of blood T cell repertoires in COVID-19. Trimming took 8 bases from V and 2 from J, leaving 7 bases between them. Germline V gene lookup returns CDR1 MDHEN and CDR2 SYDVKM. CDR3 length: 12 residues. Assay used: immunoSEQ multiplex PCR; TCRdb lists only in-frame clones, some missing. The sample includes 150,000 or so clones, around nine tenths seen only once; the top ten take 2.3%. The source material was peripheral blood. The chain recombines TRBV28 with TRBJ1-5; D is perhaps TRBD1 (6 bases). This TCR came from a human donor in a cohort sampled during active COVID-19. As DNA, the CDR3 is TGTGCCAGCCGACAGGGCAATCAGCCCCAGCATTTT. This translates into CASRQGNQPQHF.